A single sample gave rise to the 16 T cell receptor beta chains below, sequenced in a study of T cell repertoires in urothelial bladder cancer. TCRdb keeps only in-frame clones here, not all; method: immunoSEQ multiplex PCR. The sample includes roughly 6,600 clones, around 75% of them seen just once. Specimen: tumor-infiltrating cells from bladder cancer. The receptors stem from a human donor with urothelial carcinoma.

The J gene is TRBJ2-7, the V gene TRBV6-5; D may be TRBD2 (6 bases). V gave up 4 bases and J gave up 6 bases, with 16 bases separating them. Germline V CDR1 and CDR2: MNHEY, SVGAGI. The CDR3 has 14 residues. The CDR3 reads CASSSRGSLLEQYF. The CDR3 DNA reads TGTGCCAGCAGTTCCCGGGGGAGCTTACTCGAGCAGTACTTC.

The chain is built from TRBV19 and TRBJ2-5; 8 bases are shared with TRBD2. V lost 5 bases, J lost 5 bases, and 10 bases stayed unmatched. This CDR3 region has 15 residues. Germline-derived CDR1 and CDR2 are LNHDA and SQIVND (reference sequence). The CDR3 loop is CASSPGLAGGETQYF. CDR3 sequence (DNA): TGTGCCAGTAGTCCGGGCCTAGCGGGCGGGGAGACCCAGTACTTC.

The CDR3 sequence: CASSFLLGSTDTQYF. The CDR3 DNA sequence: TGTGCCAGTAGTTTCCTACTAGGATCCACAGATACGCAGTATTTT. V usage is TRBV19 and J usage is TRBJ2-3, with D perhaps matching TRBD2 (5 bases). From germline, CDR1 is LNHDA and CDR2 SQIVND (reference sequence). V gave up 5 bases and J gave up 2 bases, with 14 bases separating them. This CDR3 contains 15 residues.

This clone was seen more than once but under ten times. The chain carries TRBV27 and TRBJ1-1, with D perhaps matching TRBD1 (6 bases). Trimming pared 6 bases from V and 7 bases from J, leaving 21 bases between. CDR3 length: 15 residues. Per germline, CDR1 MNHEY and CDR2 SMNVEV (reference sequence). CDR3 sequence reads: CASSPLPGVSHEAFF. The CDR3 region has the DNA TGTGCCAGCAGCCCCCTTCCAGGGGTATCACATGAAGCTTTCTTT.

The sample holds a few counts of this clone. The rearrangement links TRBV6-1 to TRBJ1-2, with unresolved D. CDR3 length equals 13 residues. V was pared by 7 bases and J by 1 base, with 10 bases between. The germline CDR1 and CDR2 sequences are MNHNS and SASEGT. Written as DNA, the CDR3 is TGTGCCAGCAATTCGGGCCTTAACTATGGCTACACCTTC. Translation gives CASNSGLNYGYTF.

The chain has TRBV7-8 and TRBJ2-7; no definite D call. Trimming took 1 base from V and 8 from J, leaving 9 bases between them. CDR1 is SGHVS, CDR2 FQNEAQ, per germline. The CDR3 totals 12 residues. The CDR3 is CASSLGWFKQYF. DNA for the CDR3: TGTGCCAGCAGCTTAGGTTGGTTTAAGCAGTACTTC.

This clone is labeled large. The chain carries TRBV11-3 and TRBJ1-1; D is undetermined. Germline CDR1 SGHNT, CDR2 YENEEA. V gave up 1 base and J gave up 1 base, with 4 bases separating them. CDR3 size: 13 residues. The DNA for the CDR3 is TGTGCCAGCAGCTTAGGGCAGAACACTGAAGCTTTCTTT. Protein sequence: CASSLGQNTEAFF.

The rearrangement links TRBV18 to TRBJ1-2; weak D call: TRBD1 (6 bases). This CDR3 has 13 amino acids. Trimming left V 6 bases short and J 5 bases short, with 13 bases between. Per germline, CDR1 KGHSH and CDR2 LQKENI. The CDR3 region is CASSSDSGYGYTF. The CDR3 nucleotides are TGTGCCAGCTCGTCGGACAGCGGTTATGGCTACACCTTC. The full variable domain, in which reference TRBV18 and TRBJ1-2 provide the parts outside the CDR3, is NAGVMQNPRHLVRRRGQEARLRCSPMKGHSHVYWYRQLPEEGLKFMVYLQKENIIDESGMPKERFSAEFPKEGPSILRIQQVVRGDSAAYFCASSSDSGYGYTFGSGTRLTVV.

The CDR3 nucleotides read TGTGCCAGCAGCTTGGCCCGTGTCTCTGGGGCCAACGTCCTGACTTTC. Translation: CASSLARVSGANVLTF. The gene calls are TRBV5-5 and TRBJ2-6; D is ambiguous. This CDR3 is 16 amino acids long. Germline assignment: CDR1 SGHKS and CDR2 YYEKEE (reference sequence). The V and J ends lost 0 bases and 0 bases respectively, with 7 bases between them.

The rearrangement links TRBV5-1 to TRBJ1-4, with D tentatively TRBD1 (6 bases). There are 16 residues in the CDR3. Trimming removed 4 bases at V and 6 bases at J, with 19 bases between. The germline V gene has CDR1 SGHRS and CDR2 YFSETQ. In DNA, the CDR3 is TGCGCCAGCAGCAAGTACACACAGGGACGTGATGAAAAACTGTTTTTT. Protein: CASSKYTQGRDEKLFF.

CDR3 DNA sequence: TGTGCCAGCAGCTTACAGGGTTCTCGTGAAGCTTTCTTT. Residues: CASSLQGSREAFF. This chain connects TRBV7-9 to TRBJ1-1; tentative D call: TRBD1 (5 bases). Germline values: CDR1 SEHNR, CDR2 FQNEAQ (reference sequence). This CDR3 region has 13 residues. Between the trimmed V and J ends, which lost 2 bases and 7 bases, there was a span of 11 bases.

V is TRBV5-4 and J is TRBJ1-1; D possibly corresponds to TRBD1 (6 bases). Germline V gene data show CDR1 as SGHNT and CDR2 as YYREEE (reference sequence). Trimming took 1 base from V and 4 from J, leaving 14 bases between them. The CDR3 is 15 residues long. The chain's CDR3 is CASSLFGQRLTEAFF. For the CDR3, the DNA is TGTGCCAGCAGCTTGTTTGGACAGCGACTCACTGAAGCTTTCTTT.

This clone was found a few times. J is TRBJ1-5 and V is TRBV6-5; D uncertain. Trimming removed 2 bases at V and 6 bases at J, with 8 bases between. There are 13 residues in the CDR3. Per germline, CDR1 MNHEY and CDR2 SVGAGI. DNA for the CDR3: TGTGCCAGCAGTTACGGAGGAGGTCAGCCCCAGCATTTT. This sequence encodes CASSYGGGQPQHF.

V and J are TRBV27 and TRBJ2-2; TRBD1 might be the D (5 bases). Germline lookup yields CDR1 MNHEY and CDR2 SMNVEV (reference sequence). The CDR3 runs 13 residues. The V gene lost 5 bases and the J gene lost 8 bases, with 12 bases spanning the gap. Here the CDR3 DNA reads TGTGCCAGCAGTCTTCAGGGTGGAGGGGAGCTGTTTTTT. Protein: CASSLQGGGELFF.

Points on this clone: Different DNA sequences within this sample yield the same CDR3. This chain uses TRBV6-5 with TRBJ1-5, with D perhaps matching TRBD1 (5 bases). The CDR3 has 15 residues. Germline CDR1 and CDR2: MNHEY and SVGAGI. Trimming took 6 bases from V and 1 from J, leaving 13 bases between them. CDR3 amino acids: CASSRQRASNQPQHF. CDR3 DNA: TGTGCCAGCAGCCGACAGCGGGCAAGCAATCAGCCCCAGCATTTT.

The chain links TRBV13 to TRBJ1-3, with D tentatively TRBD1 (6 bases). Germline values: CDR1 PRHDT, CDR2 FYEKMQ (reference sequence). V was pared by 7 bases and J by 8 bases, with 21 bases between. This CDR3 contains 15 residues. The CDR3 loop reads CASNGQSLGVDTIYF. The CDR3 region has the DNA TGTGCCAGCAACGGACAGAGTCTTGGAGTAGACACCATATATTTT.